This T cell receptor (beta chain) was profiled in a study of PD-1 blockade in classical Hodgkin lymphoma. Overall study: Every 2 weeks, patients got 3 mg/kg intravenous nivolumab. Study-level points and caveats: Newly diagnosed patients were reported to exhibit reduced baseline TCR diversity relative to healthy donors. The authors excluded patients who started nivolumab under 1 year after ASCT.

About this clone itself: Its antigen is still unknown.

Sequenced by immunoSEQ multiplex PCR; TCRdb stores in-frame clones only, minus some. The sample has about 24,000 clones, around 81% seen once. Germline lookup yields CDR1 SGHNT and CDR2 YYREEE (reference sequence). The J segment lost 5 bases and the V segment lost 0 bases, leaving 6 bases of the junction unmatched. The CDR3 totals 16 residues. Relapse after autologous stem cell transplantation occurred in every patient, and brentuximab vedotin exposure varied. The receptor was isolated from a human donor with classical Hodgkin lymphoma. The gene calls are TRBV5-4 and TRBJ2-7; 12 positions agree with TRBD1. Material: peripheral blood mononuclear cells (PBMCs), obtained before the second cycle of nivolumab. The CDR3 coding sequence is TGTGCCAGCAGCTTGGCGGGACAGGGGGCGGATAACGAGCAGTACTTC. Amino acid sequence: CASSLAGQGADNEQYF.